This T cell receptor beta chain is from a study of cytomegalovirus exposure and HLA in healthy donors. Background on the study: From donors who were HLA-typed, an early data release held 81 million or so unique TCRs.

Of note for this clone: This specimen includes other DNA sequences encoding the same CDR3.

Use of 60 Vbeta and 13 Jbeta primers characterized the PCR. The assay was immunoSEQ multiplex PCR, and TCRdb's table has in-frame clones only and misses some. Recorded for this sample: some 70,000 clones. CDR1 and CDR2 from the germline V gene are LGHNA and YSLEER. The trim removed 4 bases at V and 10 bases at J, leaving 5 bases unmatched. The CDR3 spans 14 residues. Sequenced material: PBMCs. J is TRBJ1-6 and V is TRBV4-3; TRBD1 matches at 9 bases. The receptor's source is a female donor in good health and CMV-seropositive. The CDR3 DNA follows: TGCGCCAGCAGCCCCCGGGACAGGGACTCACCCCTCCACTTT. It translates to CASSPRDRDSPLHF.